These 15 T cell receptor beta chains came from one sample sequenced in a study of T cells in Graves' hyperthyroidism and ophthalmopathy. Amplification yielded TCR beta CDR3 regions, with RNA transcripts as the source. With the HTBI primer set, the TCR CDR3 went through a first round of RT-PCR. Each CDR3 protein is one row after TCRdb ran MiXCR on the multiplex PCR reads. This sample carries under 200,000 distinct CDR3 sequences, over 8% of them seen once, and the ten largest clones take 22%. Material for sequencing was blood. Source of these receptors: a woman younger than 30 with Graves' hyperthyroidism that later progressed to Graves' ophthalmopathy.

This clonotype showed up many times. This chain links TRBV12-3 or TRBV12-4 with TRBJ2-2; 7 nucleotides match TRBD2. With 7 bases clipped from V and 0 bases from J, the junction kept 8 bases outside the gene matches. This CDR3 has 16 residues. In DNA, the CDR3 is TGTGCCAGCACCCAACCGGGACTAACGAACACCGGGGAGCTGTTTTTT. Its translation is CASTQPGLTNTGELFF.

In regard to this clonotype: This may be a read error: a much more frequent sequence differs by one nucleotide. The chain couples TRBV7-9 to TRBJ1-1; no reliable D call. Trimming removed 6 bases at V and 1 base at J, with 15 bases between. The CDR3 is 15 residues long. The V gene's germline CDR1 is SEHNR and CDR2 FQNEAQ (reference sequence). CDR3 DNA sequence: TGTGCCAGCAGACGGAAGGACGGCCCGAACACTGAAGCTTTCTTT. As protein: CASRRKDGPNTEAFF.

This clonotype has ten or more counts. The J gene is TRBJ1-1, the V gene TRBV19; 9 bases are a match to TRBD1. Germline CDR1 is LNHDA and CDR2 is SQIVND (reference sequence). V trimming: 2 bases; J trimming: 1 base; junction bases outside the gene matches: 2. CDR3 length: 15 amino acids. The CDR3 DNA is TGTGCCAGTAGTATACCGGGACAGGGGAACACTGAAGCTTTCTTT. Protein: CASSIPGQGNTEAFF. Looking up the rest from reference TRBV19 and TRBJ1-1 gives the full variable domain: DGGITQSPKYLFRKEGQNVTLSCEQNLNHDAMYWYRQDPGQGLRLIYYSQIVNDFQKGDIAEGYSVSREKKESFPLTVTSAQKNPTAFYLCASSIPGQGNTEAFFGQGTRLTVV.

This clonotype appeared many times. CDR3 in DNA: TGTGCCAGCAGCTCCTTGGGACGCACGAACACCGGGGAGCTGTTTTTT. Translation gives CASSSLGRTNTGELFF. The chain is built from TRBV6-1 and TRBJ2-2; D possibly uses TRBD1 or TRBD2 (5 bases each). The germline CDR1 and CDR2 sequences are MNHNS and SASEGT. V lost 6 bases to trimming and J lost 0 bases, with 14 bases between them. The CDR3 is 16 residues long.

This clonotype was counted between two and nine times. This chain's CDR3 is CATSRVRNLRNEQFF. The CDR3 nucleotides are TGTGCCACCAGCAGAGTTCGTAATCTCAGGAATGAGCAGTTCTTC. The chain carries TRBV15 and TRBJ2-1; no reliable D call. The ends were cut back, 1 base at V and 7 bases at J, with 14 bases in the middle. CDR3 length: 15 residues. Germline V lookup: CDR1 LNHNV, CDR2 YYDKDF (reference sequence).

This clonotype was seen only a few times. The chain couples TRBV6-6 to TRBJ2-3; D tentatively reads TRBD1 or TRBD2 (6 bases each). The V end was cut by 2 bases, the J end by 1 base, with 10 bases between. CDR3 length: 15 amino acids. Germline CDR1 and CDR2: MNHNY and SVGAGI (reference sequence). CDR3 DNA sequence: TGTGCCAGCAGTTACAGGGGGGCCGGCACAGATACGCAGTATTTT. This gives the protein CASSYRGAGTDTQYF.

This clonotype was seen ten or more times. V is TRBV2 and J is TRBJ1-5, with a possible D match to TRBD1 (6 bases). The V and J ends lost 5 bases and 4 bases respectively, with 18 bases between them. Germline-derived CDR1 and CDR2 are SNHLY and FYNNEI. The CDR3 has 16 residues. As DNA, the CDR3 is TGTGCCAGCAGTATAACCCAGGGGTTCGGAAATCAGCCCCAGCATTTT. It encodes CASSITQGFGNQPQHF.

This clonotype was detected ten times or more. V is TRBV5-1 and J is TRBJ2-1; D is unresolved. The germline CDR1 and CDR2 sequences are SGHRS and YFSETQ. This CDR3 comprises 11 residues. With 7 bases removed from V and 5 bases from J, the gap between germline ends came to 7 bases. CDR3: CASARNNEQFF. The CDR3, as DNA: TGCGCCAGCGCGCGTAACAATGAGCAGTTCTTC.

This clonotype has more than one count but fewer than ten. This sequence joins TRBV6-2 or TRBV6-3 and TRBJ2-1; D is unclear. This CDR3 comprises 12 residues. V was trimmed by 5 bases and J by 15 bases, leaving 17 bases between them. Germline CDR1 is MNHEY and CDR2 is SVGEGT. CDR3 DNA sequence: TGTGCCAGCAGTCCGCGAGAGCCACAGCGGTTCTTC. Translation gives CASSPREPQRFF.

The chain is built from TRBV6-5 and TRBJ2-1, with 10 bases that match TRBD2. The V gene's germline CDR1 is MNHEY and CDR2 SVGAGI. With 0 bases clipped from V and 6 bases from J, the junction kept 11 bases outside the gene matches. This CDR3 has 18 amino acids. CDR3 loop: CASSYSRLSGRGGNEQFF. The DNA for the CDR3 is TGTGCCAGCAGTTACTCGAGGCTCAGCGGGAGGGGGGGCAATGAGCAGTTCTTC.

The chain joins TRBV18 to TRBJ2-2; 9 bases map to TRBD1. The germline V gene encodes CDR1 KGHSH and CDR2 LQKENI. V trimming: 3 bases; J trimming: 1 base; junction bases outside the gene matches: 0. The CDR3 is made up of 15 amino acids. In DNA, the CDR3 is TGTGCCAGCTCACCGGGACAGGGGAACACCGGGGAGCTGTTTTTT. Translating it yields CASSPGQGNTGELFF.

As to this clonotype: A single base separates this from a much larger clone, so it may be a read error. This chain uses TRBV27 with TRBJ2-7; 8 nucleotides match TRBD1. CDR1 and CDR2 from the germline V gene are MNHEY and SMNVEV (reference sequence). This CDR3 is built from 14 residues. CDR3 bases: TGTGCCAGCAGTTTTTCAGGGGGCTCCTACCAGCAGTACTTC. Translating gives CASSFSGGSYQQYF.

This clonotype was counted ten times or more. The chain uses TRBV20-1 and TRBJ2-7; the D is unclear. This CDR3 comprises 13 residues. Looked up from germline, CDR1 is DFQATT and CDR2 is SNEGSKA (reference sequence). With 6 bases removed from V and 2 bases from J, the gap between germline ends came to 14 bases. In DNA, the CDR3 is TGCAGTGCAAGATCTATAACCGCCTACGAGCAGTACTTC. Its protein product is CSARSITAYEQYF.

This clonotype was seen at least ten times. The chain uses TRBV6-1 and TRBJ1-2; no definite D call. The CDR3 spans 14 residues. V was clipped by 4 bases and J by 5 bases, with 14 bases between them. Germline assignment: CDR1 MNHNS and CDR2 SASEGT. CDR3 sequence (DNA): TGTGCCAGCAGTGCCGCACTTGACGGATATGGCTACACCTTC. Translating it yields CASSAALDGYGYTF.

This clonotype has ten or more counts. This chain uses TRBV20-1 with TRBJ1-5, with 7 positions matching TRBD1. The CDR3 runs to 15 residues. CDR1 is DFQATT and CDR2 is SNEGSKA in the germline V gene (reference sequence). Unmatched junction bases numbered 4, after V lost 1 base and J lost 1 base. In DNA, the CDR3 is TGCAGTGCTAGAGGTTCAGGGGGAAGCAATCAGCCCCAGCATTTT. It specifies CSARGSGGSNQPQHF.